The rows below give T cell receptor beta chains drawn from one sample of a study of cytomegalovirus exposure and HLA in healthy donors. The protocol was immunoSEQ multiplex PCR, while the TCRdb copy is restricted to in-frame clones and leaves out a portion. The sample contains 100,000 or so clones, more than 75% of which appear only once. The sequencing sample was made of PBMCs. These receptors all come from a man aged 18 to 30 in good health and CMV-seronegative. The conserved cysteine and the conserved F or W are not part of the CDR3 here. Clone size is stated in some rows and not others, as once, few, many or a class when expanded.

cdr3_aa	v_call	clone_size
ASRRTGLNYGYT	TRBV6-5	.
ASSIGSGGTYEQY	TRBV5-1	.
ASTHGGAPNNEQF	TRBV6-1	once
ASSPATKGDYGYT	TRBV18	.
SVSQRGGEYNEQF	TRBV29-1	.
ASRADSNTQY	TRBV6-5	.
ASSPAVRVSYNEQF	TRBV9	.
ASSLVVAGSSGANVLT	TRBV5-1	many
ASREGLAGTQY	TRBV19	.
ASSSQEGTYNEQF	TRBV18	.
ASSPRQANTEAF	TRBV5-8	.
ASSQEASGANGELF	TRBV4-2	.
ASRRDKDYGYT	TRBV4-1	.
ASSPELPRAF	TRBV6-5	few
SVGSGRNSKNIQY	TRBV29-1	.
ATWTGNTEAF	TRBV19	.
ASRQPNEKLF	TRBV6-5	.
ASSLGAGTREQF	TRBV5-6	.
ASSDGGSNTGELF	TRBV2	.
ARSPRHGGGEETQY	TRBV7-5	.
ASRTGDRGFGYT	TRBV27	.
ASSLGQGVEETQY	TRBV13	.
ASSLGSGHKNTEAF	TRBV5-1	.
ASSLGGPKRETQY	TRBV5-4	.
ASSLHAGGWGGEQF	TRBV5-1	few
ASSSGTGMSNIQY	TRBV25-1	.
SASEQGPMNTEAF	TRBV29-1	.
ASSYSKFTVSYEQY	TRBV6-5	.
AISDPNRGGQPQH	TRBV10-3	.
SVGDRGLNTEAF	TRBV29-1	.
ASSLEGLLNSPLH	TRBV7-9	few
ASSFRTAAYSGNTIY	TRBV11-2	.
SVDRDSLTDTQY	TRBV29-1	once
ASSDHPQGSAEAF	TRBV25-1	.
ASSFLGYGYT	TRBV7-9	.
ASTEGSSSYNEQF	TRBV5-1	.
ASSIPFLLYGYT	TRBV11-2	.
ASRRDTSNSPLH	TRBV9	.
ASSFDRGREAF	TRBV5-4	.
SSSPIRDTIY	TRBV7-9	.
ASSVSPGNEKLF	TRBV9	.
AISAQGGSEKLF	TRBV10-3	.
ASSVTGAEQC	TRBV6-1	.
ASRDEGLLDLPTGELF	TRBV11-2	few
ASSLRGYGYT	TRBV6-5	once
ATDGQGALSGNTIY	TRBV10-3	once
ASSEVWTGNYGYT	TRBV6-1	few
ASSWTPASKKLF	TRBV5-1	.
ASSQNAGYTYEQY	TRBV14	.
ASSLWGTLNSPLH	TRBV11-2	.
ASSPPGTGYGYT	TRBV6-1	.
ASSFPQGIVNTGELF	TRBV7-9	.
ASRRRDRGIYSNQPQH	TRBV2	.